The 21 T cell receptor beta chains below come from one sample, sequenced in a study of T cell responses to AZD1222 COVID-19 vaccine. TCRdb's copy holds only in-frame clones and misses some; the assay was immunoSEQ multiplex PCR. The repertoire includes tens of thousands of clones, about nine tenths of them detected once, and over 4% sits in the top ten. The sequencing used peripheral blood, collected 28 days after the second AZD1222 dose. The receptor source for this set is an adult who received the AZD1222 COVID-19 vaccine.

The V gene is TRBV6-5, the J gene TRBJ2-5; maybe TRBD1 (6 bases). V gave up 0 bases and J gave up 2 bases, with 7 bases separating them. This CDR3 spans 14 amino acids. In germline, CDR1 is MNHEY, CDR2 SVGAGI. The CDR3 loop is CASSYSTGQETQYF. CDR3 coding DNA: TGTGCCAGCAGTTACTCGACAGGACAAGAGACCCAGTACTTC.

Written as DNA, the CDR3 is TGTGCCAGCAGCGTACCCCCGTCCGGGGTGAACACTGAAGCTTTCTTT. Protein: CASSVPPSGVNTEAFF. V gene TRBV7-2 combines with J gene TRBJ1-1; unclear D gene. Trimming shortened V by 5 bases and J by 0 bases, and 16 bases separated the two germline ends. This CDR3 has 16 residues. Germline CDR1 reads SGHTA; CDR2 reads FQGNSA.

The chain links TRBV6-4 to TRBJ1-1; maybe TRBD1 (5 bases). V was pared by 2 bases and J by 0 bases, with 19 bases between. Germline V gene lookup returns CDR1 MRHNA and CDR2 SNTAGT. This CDR3 has 18 residues. The CDR3 region is CASSDAGRQIVMNTEAFF. In nucleotides, the CDR3 is TGTGCCAGCAGTGACGCAGGGAGGCAGATTGTTATGAACACTGAAGCTTTCTTT.

This clone appeared a few times. The CDR3 region has the DNA TGTGCCAGCAGCTTAGCGCAAGGTAGCTATGGCTACACCTTC. Translation gives CASSLAQGSYGYTF. V is TRBV7-8 and J is TRBJ1-2; D is uncertain. From germline, CDR1 is SGHVS and CDR2 FQNEAQ. V was cut by 0 bases and J by 4 bases, with 9 bases left in between. The CDR3 has 14 residues.

The chain recombines TRBV3-1 (or the pseudogene TRBV3-2) with TRBJ1-1; the match to TRBD1 covers 7 bases. V shed 4 bases and J 3 bases; nucleotides not matched to a gene: 11. Germline assignment: CDR1 LGHDT and CDR2 YNNKEL (reference sequence). This CDR3 comprises 16 residues. The CDR3 here is CASSPAFGDSYTEAFF. The CDR3 DNA follows: TGTGCCAGCAGCCCCGCTTTCGGGGACAGTTACACTGAAGCTTTCTTT.

In DNA form, the CDR3 reads TGTGCCAGCAGCCCGGGACAGGGTATTGGTTCCTACGAGCAGTACGTC. Amino acid sequence: CASSPGQGIGSYEQYV. The V call is TRBV5-4, the J call TRBJ2-7; TRBD1 aligns across 9 bases. The CDR3 length is 16 residues. The V segment lost 4 bases and the J segment 1 base; nucleotides outside the gene matches: 9. CDR1 is SGHNT, CDR2 YYREEE, per germline (reference sequence).

The chain uses TRBV30 and TRBJ2-7; D remains ambiguous. CDR1 is GTSNPN and CDR2 is SVGIG in the germline V gene (reference sequence). Trimming removed 7 bases from V and 2 bases from J, with 30 bases in between. The CDR3 totals 18 residues. CDR3 loop: CASTPIPSEFGVPYEQYF. The CDR3, as DNA: TGTGCCTCGACACCAATCCCGTCCGAATTTGGTGTCCCCTACGAGCAGTACTTC.

The rearrangement links TRBV12-3 or TRBV12-4 to TRBJ1-5, with D possibly being TRBD1 (5 bases). CDR3 length: 12 residues. V lost 6 bases and J lost 3, with 6 bases in between. In DNA, the CDR3 is TGTGCCAGCAGAGGGGACAATCAGCCCCAGCATTTT. This gives the protein CASRGDNQPQHF.

This clone was counted a single time. CDR3 residues: CASRSQGANTEAFF. The CDR3 nucleotides read TGTGCCAGCAGGTCACAGGGGGCGAACACTGAAGCTTTCTTT. V is TRBV7-9 and J is TRBJ1-1, with 9 bases aligning to TRBD1. With V trimmed by 6 bases and J by 1 base, 3 bases remained unmatched. The CDR3 totals 14 residues. Germline values: CDR1 SEHNR, CDR2 FQNEAQ (reference sequence). Combining the CDR3 with reference TRBV7-9 and TRBJ1-1 gives the whole variable domain DTGVSQNPRHKITKRGQNVTFRCDPISEHNRLYWYRQTLGQGPEFLTYFQNEAQLEKSRLLSDRFSAERPKGSFSTLEIQRTEQGDSAMYLCASRSQGANTEAFFGQGTRLTVV.

V is TRBV18 and J is TRBJ2-5; TRBD1 matches at 10 bases. The CDR3 is 15 residues long. J was trimmed by 5 bases and V by 3 bases; bases with no gene match: 6. Germline CDR1 is KGHSH and CDR2 is LQKENI. CDR3: CASSPTGGMYETQYF. For the CDR3, the DNA is TGTGCCAGCTCACCGACAGGGGGCATGTATGAGACCCAGTACTTC.

The rearrangement joins TRBV24-1 to TRBJ2-1; D perhaps matches TRBD2 (5 bases). The V and J ends lost 3 bases and 0 bases respectively, with 11 bases between them. This CDR3 has 16 residues. The germline CDR1 and CDR2 sequences are KGHDR and SFDVKD. The CDR3 is CATSDRGSSSYNEQFF. Here the CDR3 DNA reads TGTGCCACCAGTGATAGAGGGAGCTCCTCCTACAATGAGCAGTTCTTC.

This chain connects TRBV2 to TRBJ2-3; TRBD2 matches at 13 bases. Per the germline V gene, CDR1 is SNHLY and CDR2 is FYNNEI. V lost 4 bases and J lost 3; bases outside the gene matches: 1. This CDR3 is 15 amino acids long. This CDR3 is CASSALAGGTDTQYF. Here the CDR3 DNA reads TGTGCCAGCAGTGCACTAGCGGGGGGGACAGATACGCAGTATTTT.

This clone was picked up a small number of times. This chain connects TRBV7-9 to TRBJ2-7; D not resolved. Germline V lookup: CDR1 SEHNR, CDR2 FQNEAQ (reference sequence). CDR3 size: 14 residues. V lost 5 bases, J lost 1 base, and 12 bases lay in between. CDR3 sequence reads: CASSRGGISYEQYF. The CDR3 nucleotides are TGTGCCAGCAGCAGAGGTGGGATTTCCTACGAGCAGTACTTC.

The gene calls are TRBV14 and TRBJ2-1, with TRBD2 matching 11 bases. V was pared by 5 bases and J by 7 bases, with 10 bases of the junction left unmatched. Germline assignment: CDR1 SGHDN and CDR2 FVKESK. The CDR3 is 16 amino acids. The CDR3 spells CASSFIAGGPGNEQFF. Here the CDR3 DNA reads TGTGCCAGCAGCTTCATAGCGGGGGGGCCGGGTAATGAGCAGTTCTTC.

The chain recombines TRBV6-5 with TRBJ2-2; tentative D call: TRBD1 (8 bases). The V end was cut by 7 bases, the J end by 10 bases, with 19 bases between. The germline CDR1 and CDR2 sequences are MNHEY and SVGAGI. The CDR3 has 14 residues. The CDR3 protein is CASKFTGGDAELFF. The CDR3 DNA reads TGTGCCAGCAAGTTCACAGGGGGGGATGCGGAGCTGTTTTTT.

V is TRBV6-6 and J is TRBJ2-2; TRBD1 matches 7 bases. Trimming cost V 2 bases and J 6 bases; bases outside gene matches: 3. This CDR3 spans 14 amino acids. The germline V gene has CDR1 MNHNY and CDR2 SVGAGI (reference sequence). The CDR3 spells CASSYQGDAGELFF. CDR3 DNA sequence: TGTGCCAGCAGTTACCAGGGGGATGCCGGGGAGCTGTTTTTT.

This clone turned up a few times. J is TRBJ2-7 and V is TRBV6-1; a possible D gene is TRBD2 (7 bases). The germline V gene has CDR1 MNHNS and CDR2 SASEGT. The ends were cut back, 2 bases at V and 4 bases at J, with 21 bases in the middle. There are 17 residues in the CDR3. For the CDR3, the DNA is TGTGCCAGCAGTGAATCAAGTCCGGGGGGCGCATATTACGAGCAGTACGTC. Translating gives CASSESSPGGAYYEQYV.

The genes are TRBV7-6 and TRBJ1-2; 11 bases match TRBD1. Germline loops: CDR1 SGHVS, CDR2 FNYEAQ. This CDR3 has 16 amino acids. With 5 bases clipped from V and 2 bases from J, the junction kept 7 bases outside the gene matches. CDR3 residues: CASSPRTGGENYGYTF. CDR3 sequence (DNA): TGTGCCAGCAGCCCGCGGACAGGGGGCGAAAACTATGGCTACACCTTC.

The genes are TRBV10-3 and TRBJ1-3; D is possibly TRBD1 (5 bases). Trimming shortened V by 3 bases and J by 0 bases, and 12 bases separated the two germline ends. The V gene's germline CDR1 is ENHRY and CDR2 SYGVKD. This CDR3 has 16 residues. Here the CDR3 reads CAISDVTADSGNTIYF. The CDR3 bases are TGTGCCATCAGTGACGTGACAGCCGACTCTGGAAACACCATATATTTT.

The chain is built from TRBV24-1 and TRBJ2-2; no clear D. The length of the CDR3 is 13 residues. Germline CDR1 and CDR2: KGHDR and SFDVKD. Trimming removed 0 bases at V and 6 bases at J, with 4 bases between. Here the CDR3 DNA reads TGTGCCACCAGTGATTTGGGCGCCGGGGAGCTGTTTTTT. Translation: CATSDLGAGELFF.

The chain carries TRBV4-1 and TRBJ1-1; 8 positions agree with TRBD1. After removal of 1 base from V and 3 bases from J, the junction contained 4 bases not matched to a gene. The germline gives CDR1 MGHRA, CDR2 YSYEKL. There are 15 residues in the CDR3. The CDR3 DNA reads as TGCGCCAGCAGCCAAGGGACAGGGTGGGACACTGAAGCTTTCTTT. Translated: CASSQGTGWDTEAFF.